Listed below are T cell receptor beta chains from one sample, sequenced in a study of CD8 T cells in ankylosing spondylitis. In TCRdb, the 5' RACE reads were re-called with MiXCR into one record per CDR3 protein. The sample includes 150,000 or so distinct CDR3 sequences, 9.5% to 10% of them seen just once. The sample taken for sequencing was blood, either unsorted or a sorted T cell fraction (not recorded which). These TCRs come from a female donor with ankylosing spondylitis or in good health (not recorded which). Both conserved end residues are part of each CDR3. Fields, in order: V gene, J gene, D gene, clone size, CDR3 protein, CDR3 DNA. The D gene is left open where the match is weak. The listing skips clone size in some rows; elsewhere it reads once, few, many or a size class.

v_gene: TRBV4-1
j_gene: TRBJ2-1
d_gene: TRBD2
abundance: few
CDR3aa: CASSPGGSGSLYSSYNEQFF
CDR3nt: TGCGCCAGCAGCCCTGGAGGTAGCGGGTCCTTATACAGCTCCTACAATGAGCAGTTCTTC

v_gene: TRBV9
j_gene: TRBJ1-1
d_gene: TRBD1
abundance: few
CDR3aa: CASSPPGQGVDTEAFF
CDR3nt: TGTGCCAGCAGCCCTCCCGGACAGGGGGTAGACACTGAAGCTTTCTTT

v_gene: TRBV2
j_gene: TRBJ2-7
d_gene: TRBD2
abundance: few
CDR3aa: CASYFSLAGVNEQYF
CDR3nt: TGTGCCAGTTACTTTTCGCTAGCGGGAGTTAACGAGCAGTACTTC

v_gene: TRBV7-2
j_gene: TRBJ2-1
d_gene: NA
abundance: NA
CDR3aa: CASSPGVGEQFF
CDR3nt: TGTGCCAGCAGCCCCGGAGTGGGTGAGCAGTTCTTC

v_gene: TRBV14
j_gene: TRBJ1-1
d_gene: TRBD1
abundance: NA
CDR3aa: CASSPSPKQGKNTEAFF
CDR3nt: TGTGCCAGCAGCCCGTCACCTAAACAGGGGAAGAACACTGAAGCTTTCTTT

v_gene: TRBV13
j_gene: TRBJ2-3
d_gene: TRBD2
abundance: few
CDR3aa: CASSSLAGEETDTQYF
CDR3nt: TGTGCCAGCAGCTCCCTCGCGGGAGAGGAGACAGATACGCAGTATTTT

v_gene: TRBV5-6
j_gene: TRBJ2-1
d_gene: NA
abundance: NA
CDR3aa: CASSEDWSSYNEQFF
CDR3nt: TGTGCCAGCAGCGAGGACTGGAGCTCCTACAATGAGCAGTTCTTC

v_gene: TRBV7-2
j_gene: TRBJ2-5
d_gene: NA
abundance: few
CDR3aa: CASSLVEAQETQYF
CDR3nt: TGTGCCAGCAGCTTAGTAGAAGCTCAAGAGACCCAGTACTTC

v_gene: TRBV6-1
j_gene: TRBJ1-1
d_gene: NA
abundance: NA
CDR3aa: CASSDGANTEAFF
CDR3nt: TGTGCCAGCAGTGACGGCGCTAACACTGAAGCTTTCTTT

v_gene: TRBV15
j_gene: TRBJ1-1
d_gene: NA
abundance: few
CDR3aa: CATDDGYTEAFF
CDR3nt: TGTGCCACGGACGACGGTTACACTGAAGCTTTCTTT

v_gene: TRBV6-2/TRBV6-3
j_gene: TRBJ1-5
d_gene: NA
abundance: NA
CDR3aa: CASSYSRGPQHF
CDR3nt: TGTGCCAGCAGTTACTCGCGAGGGCCCCAGCATTTT

v_gene: TRBV5-4
j_gene: TRBJ1-1
d_gene: NA
abundance: NA
CDR3aa: CASSFPGRSAFF
CDR3nt: TGTGCCAGCAGCTTCCCGGGGCGCTCGGCTTTCTTT

v_gene: TRBV9
j_gene: TRBJ1-1
d_gene: TRBD1
abundance: few
CDR3aa: CASSAHRGLNTEAFF
CDR3nt: TGTGCCAGCAGCGCCCACAGGGGGTTGAACACTGAAGCTTTCTTT

v_gene: TRBV15
j_gene: TRBJ1-1
d_gene: TRBD1
abundance: NA
CDR3aa: CATSRESTGRNTEAFF
CDR3nt: TGTGCCACCAGCAGAGAGTCGACAGGGCGCAACACTGAAGCTTTCTTT

v_gene: TRBV5-1
j_gene: TRBJ2-7
d_gene: NA
abundance: few
CDR3aa: CASSLGVGGQAYEQYF
CDR3nt: TGCGCCAGCAGCTTGGGGGTAGGAGGACAAGCCTACGAGCAGTACTTC

v_gene: TRBV27
j_gene: TRBJ2-1
d_gene: NA
abundance: NA
CDR3aa: CASSLSRGNNYNEQFF
CDR3nt: TGTGCCAGCAGTTTATCGAGGGGAAACAACTACAATGAGCAGTTCTTC

v_gene: TRBV4-3
j_gene: TRBJ1-5
d_gene: NA
abundance: few
CDR3aa: CASSQARVGQPQHF
CDR3nt: TGCGCCAGCAGCCAAGCCAGGGTTGGTCAGCCCCAGCATTTT

v_gene: TRBV20-1
j_gene: TRBJ2-7
d_gene: TRBD2
abundance: few
CDR3aa: CSARARENSYEQYF
CDR3nt: TGCAGTGCTAGAGCGCGGGAGAACTCCTACGAGCAGTACTTC

v_gene: TRBV28
j_gene: TRBJ2-3
d_gene: NA
abundance: few
CDR3aa: CASTKKGGFAVGQYF
CDR3nt: TGTGCCAGCACCAAAAAGGGGGGTTTCGCGGTGGGGCAGTATTTT

v_gene: TRBV5-6
j_gene: TRBJ2-7
d_gene: NA
abundance: NA
CDR3aa: CASSRVRASPTYEQYF
CDR3nt: TGTGCCAGCAGCCGGGTACGGGCTTCTCCTACCTACGAGCAGTACTTC

v_gene: TRBV6-2/TRBV6-3
j_gene: TRBJ2-7
d_gene: NA
abundance: few
CDR3aa: CASSGKSSSYEQYF
CDR3nt: TGTGCCAGCAGTGGAAAGTCTAGCTCCTACGAGCAGTACTTC

v_gene: TRBV27
j_gene: TRBJ2-3
d_gene: TRBD2
abundance: NA
CDR3aa: CASSQTSSRTDTQYF
CDR3nt: TGTGCCAGCAGTCAGACTAGCTCCCGCACAGATACGCAGTATTTT

v_gene: TRBV9
j_gene: TRBJ1-2
d_gene: TRBD1
abundance: NA
CDR3aa: CASSSGGEGGYTF
CDR3nt: TGTGCCAGCAGCTCAGGGGGCGAAGGCGGCTACACCTTC

v_gene: TRBV11-2
j_gene: TRBJ2-1
d_gene: TRBD2
abundance: NA
CDR3aa: CASSPTSGGDNEQFF
CDR3nt: TGTGCCAGCAGCCCGACTAGCGGGGGCGACAATGAGCAGTTCTTC

v_gene: TRBV27
j_gene: TRBJ1-1
d_gene: NA
abundance: many
CDR3aa: CASSSVLNTEAFF
CDR3nt: TGTGCCAGCAGTTCCGTCTTGAACACTGAAGCTTTCTTT

v_gene: TRBV4-3
j_gene: TRBJ2-7
d_gene: NA
abundance: many
CDR3aa: CASSPETVSYEQYF
CDR3nt: TGCGCCAGCAGCCCAGAAACAGTCTCCTACGAGCAGTACTTC

v_gene: TRBV30
j_gene: TRBJ2-1
d_gene: NA
abundance: few
CDR3aa: CAWSVALARYNEQFF
CDR3nt: TGTGCCTGGAGTGTGGCCCTAGCACGGTACAATGAGCAGTTCTTC

v_gene: TRBV18
j_gene: TRBJ2-7
d_gene: NA
abundance: NA
CDR3aa: CASSFRDRPYEQYF
CDR3nt: TGTGCCAGCTCCTTCCGGGACCGACCCTACGAGCAGTACTTC

v_gene: TRBV6-1
j_gene: TRBJ1-1
d_gene: NA
abundance: few
CDR3aa: CASSPRVDHNTEAFF
CDR3nt: TGTGCCAGCAGTCCCCGGGTCGACCATAACACTGAAGCTTTCTTT

v_gene: TRBV30
j_gene: TRBJ2-7
d_gene: NA
abundance: NA
CDR3aa: CAWSAGPEQYF
CDR3nt: TGTGCCTGGAGTGCCGGGCCCGAGCAGTACTTC

v_gene: TRBV6-2/TRBV6-3
j_gene: TRBJ1-1
d_gene: NA
abundance: many
CDR3aa: CASTRSGTEAFF
CDR3nt: TGTGCCAGCACCCGGTCGGGCACTGAAGCTTTCTTT

v_gene: TRBV6-5
j_gene: TRBJ2-2
d_gene: TRBD2
abundance: NA
CDR3aa: CASSYRRLAGGPGRELFF
CDR3nt: TGTGCCAGCAGTTACCGTCGTCTAGCGGGAGGGCCAGGCCGGGAGCTGTTTTTT

v_gene: TRBV27
j_gene: TRBJ2-1
d_gene: NA
abundance: NA
CDR3aa: CASREVGGASYNEQFF
CDR3nt: TGTGCCAGCAGGGAGGTGGGGGGCGCGTCCTACAATGAGCAGTTCTTC

v_gene: TRBV7-9
j_gene: TRBJ2-3
d_gene: NA
abundance: few
CDR3aa: CASSHPEDTQYF
CDR3nt: TGTGCCAGCAGCCACCCTGAGGATACGCAGTATTTT

v_gene: TRBV5-6
j_gene: TRBJ2-7
d_gene: TRBD1
abundance: NA
CDR3aa: CASSFPGTGSEQYF
CDR3nt: TGTGCCAGCAGCTTCCCCGGGACAGGGAGCGAGCAGTACTTC

v_gene: TRBV12-3/TRBV12-4
j_gene: TRBJ2-2
d_gene: NA
abundance: many
CDR3aa: CASTPHSSTGELFF
CDR3nt: TGTGCCAGCACCCCACACAGTTCCACCGGGGAGCTGTTTTTT

v_gene: TRBV25-1
j_gene: TRBJ2-2
d_gene: NA
abundance: few
CDR3aa: CASSQGIAGELFF
CDR3nt: TGTGCCAGCAGTCAAGGTATCGCCGGGGAGCTGTTTTTT

v_gene: TRBV20-1
j_gene: TRBJ2-7
d_gene: NA
abundance: few
CDR3aa: CSANLGLTANYEQYF
CDR3nt: TGCAGTGCTAACCTCGGTCTCACGGCAAACTACGAGCAGTACTTC

v_gene: TRBV29-1
j_gene: TRBJ2-7
d_gene: NA
abundance: many
CDR3aa: CSVGPGDYEQYF
CDR3nt: TGCAGCGTTGGCCCAGGGGACTACGAGCAGTACTTC

v_gene: TRBV5-6
j_gene: TRBJ2-5
d_gene: NA
abundance: few
CDR3aa: CASSWAQETQYF
CDR3nt: TGTGCCAGCAGCTGGGCCCAAGAGACCCAGTACTTC

v_gene: TRBV27
j_gene: TRBJ1-3
d_gene: NA
abundance: NA
CDR3aa: CASSLGGALGNTIYF
CDR3nt: TGTGCCAGCAGTTTAGGCGGAGCACTGGGAAACACCATATATTTT

v_gene: TRBV28
j_gene: TRBJ2-6
d_gene: TRBD1
abundance: NA
CDR3aa: CASSSKFRDRGVSGANVLTF
CDR3nt: TGTGCCAGCAGTTCGAAGTTTCGGGACAGGGGAGTATCGGGGGCCAACGTCCTGACTTTC

v_gene: TRBV15
j_gene: TRBJ2-1
d_gene: NA
abundance: many
CDR3aa: CATSGTNNEQFF
CDR3nt: TGTGCCACCAGCGGAACTAACAATGAGCAGTTCTTC

v_gene: TRBV3-1
j_gene: TRBJ2-7
d_gene: TRBD2
abundance: NA
CDR3aa: CASSPLSGRNYEQYF
CDR3nt: TGTGCCAGCAGCCCATTAAGCGGGAGGAATTACGAGCAGTACTTC

v_gene: TRBV4-2
j_gene: TRBJ2-5
d_gene: NA
abundance: NA
CDR3aa: CASSQDIGQETQYF
CDR3nt: TGTGCCAGCAGCCAAGATATCGGCCAAGAGACCCAGTACTTC

v_gene: TRBV6-1
j_gene: TRBJ1-2
d_gene: NA
abundance: few
CDR3aa: CASSPRGRDYGYTF
CDR3nt: TGTGCCAGCAGTCCTCGGGGCCGGGACTATGGCTACACCTTC

v_gene: TRBV4-3
j_gene: TRBJ1-2
d_gene: NA
abundance: few
CDR3aa: CASSQGGRGYGYTF
CDR3nt: TGCGCCAGCAGCCAAGGGGGAAGGGGTTACGGCTACACCTTC

v_gene: TRBV10-2
j_gene: TRBJ2-1
d_gene: NA
abundance: NA
CDR3aa: CASSGATELGEQFF
CDR3nt: TGCGCCAGCAGTGGGGCGACCGAGCTGGGTGAGCAGTTCTTC

v_gene: TRBV6-2/TRBV6-3
j_gene: TRBJ1-2
d_gene: NA
abundance: NA
CDR3aa: CASRGSNYGYTF
CDR3nt: TGTGCCAGCAGAGGGTCGAACTATGGCTACACCTTC

v_gene: TRBV15
j_gene: TRBJ1-5
d_gene: TRBD1
abundance: many
CDR3aa: CATSSIQGASSNQPQHF
CDR3nt: TGTGCCACCAGCTCCATCCAGGGGGCGAGTAGCAATCAGCCCCAGCATTTT

v_gene: TRBV29-1
j_gene: TRBJ2-1
d_gene: NA
abundance: NA
CDR3aa: CSVENVRENEQFF
CDR3nt: TGCAGCGTTGAAAATGTAAGAGAAAATGAGCAGTTCTTC